This T cell receptor beta chain came from a study of vaccination and CD4 T cells after COVID-19. For the study at large: SARS-CoV-2, HCoV-NL63, HCoV-OC43 and HCoV-229E supplied the overlapping spike peptides used to stimulate cells.

Study-wide findings and caveats: A comparatively limited set of convalescent patients was examined, with no early post-infection timepoints.

Sequenced with the Oncomine TCR Beta short-read assay was DNA taken from cultured CD4+ T cells. The source of extracted genomic DNA was cultured CD4+ T cells. MiXCR, run by TCRdb on the PCR reads, gives a single entry per CDR3 protein. The top ten clones hold 15% to 18% of a sample with 17,000 or so distinct CDR3 sequences, around 32% of them seen once. This clonotype was detected a few times. Antigen: not known. Regarding treatment: roughly 10-day PBMC culture with coronavirus spike peptide pools or control peptides (ViraFEST assay). T cells were expanded with peptide pools, and expanded clonotypes were identified by TCR sequencing. Trimming cost V 5 bases and J 7 bases, with 15 bases left between them. Per germline, CDR1 MRHNA and CDR2 SNTAGT. This CDR3 has 13 amino acids.

This chain connects TRBV6-4 to TRBJ2-7; TRBD1 is a possible D gene (6 bases). The clonotype was recovered from a human donor with COVID-19. Sequencing was performed on cultured CD4+ T cells from blood. CDR3 region: CASSLTGTGEQYF. The CDR3 region has the DNA TGTGCCAGCAGTTTAACAGGGACGGGGGAGCAGTACTTC.